This T cell receptor (beta chain) comes out of a study of blood T cell repertoires in COVID-19. Study information: The United States, Italy and Spain supplied acute and convalescent COVID-19 samples.

How the authors handled the data: From reference gene primer amplification, estimates of nucleated cell counts were derived. The assay was immunoSEQ multiplex PCR, and TCRdb's table has in-frame clones only and misses some. V, J and clone size derive from that table, while D and trimming were established from the DNA sequence. The sample includes approximately 75,000 clones, 75% to 95% of them seen just once. This CDR3 comprises 12 residues. The V gene lost 7 bases and the J gene lost 2 bases, with 8 bases spanning the gap. The J gene is TRBJ1-2, the V gene TRBV12-3 or TRBV12-4, with D possibly matching TRBD1 (5 bases). The TCR comes from a human donor in a cohort sampled during active COVID-19. Sequencing was carried out using peripheral blood. The CDR3 DNA follows: TGTGCCAGCAATCCAGGGAACTATGGCTACACCTTC. It is translated as CASNPGNYGYTF.